Shown below are 5 T cell receptor beta chains from a single sample sequenced in a study of T cells in Graves' hyperthyroidism and ophthalmopathy. Researchers amplified the TCR beta CDR3 regions from RNA transcripts. The HTBI primer set drove a first-round RT-PCR of the TCR CDR3. Each CDR3 protein gets one entry after TCRdb re-called the multiplex PCR reads with MiXCR. The sample yields under 400,000 distinct CDR3 sequences, 20% to 25% seen once. The sequenced sample consisted of blood. The receptors originated from a man aged 50 or older with Graves' hyperthyroidism.

The J gene is TRBJ2-6, the V gene TRBV14, with D unresolved. Trimming cost V 4 bases and J 1 base, with 5 bases left between them. The CDR3 length is 14 residues. Germline lookup yields CDR1 SGHDN and CDR2 FVKESK. The CDR3: CASSPESGANVLTF. The CDR3 coding sequence is TGTGCCAGCAGCCCGGAGTCTGGGGCCAACGTCCTGACTTTC.

This clonotype was detected a few times. DNA for the CDR3: TGTGCCATCAGACAACTCTACGAGCAGTACTTC. Its translation: CAIRQLYEQYF. V gene TRBV27 combines with J gene TRBJ2-7; no clear D. V was pared by 10 bases and J by 3 bases, with 10 bases between. The CDR3 length is 11 residues. Germline assignment: CDR1 MNHEY and CDR2 SMNVEV (reference sequence).

This clonotype was detected only once. The chain links TRBV6-1 to TRBJ1-5, with unresolved D. The CDR3 is 15 amino acids. The germline V gene has CDR1 MNHNS and CDR2 SASEGT. V lost 7 bases, J lost 0 bases, and 13 bases lay in between. The CDR3 DNA reads TGTGCCAGCACCAACAACCAATATAGCAATCAGCCCCAGCATTTT. It yields the protein CASTNNQYSNQPQHF.

The chain recombines TRBV15 with TRBJ1-2; 9 positions match TRBD1. CDR3 length: 15 residues. After removal of 3 bases from V and 4 bases from J, the junction contained 6 bases not matched to a gene. Germline V CDR1 and CDR2: LNHNV, YYDKDF (reference sequence). This CDR3 is CATSRSTGGPYGYTF. The CDR3 coding sequence is TGTGCCACCAGCAGGTCGACAGGGGGTCCCTATGGCTACACCTTC.

On this clonotype: Possible read error: a much larger clone is one base away. The rearrangement joins TRBV20-1 to TRBJ2-7; 11 bases fit TRBD2. The closer fit of TRBJ2-1 to the DNA end suggests the J call may be wrong. In germline, CDR1 is DFQATT, CDR2 SNEGSKA (reference sequence). The CDR3 sequence is 13 residues long. CDR3 region: CSALTSGAYEQFF. The CDR3 DNA sequence: TGCAGTGCCCTGACTAGCGGGGCCTACGAGCAGTTCTTC.